The clone carrying this TCR beta chain was counted at least ten times. This sample was included in a study of T-cell reconstitution after alpha-beta-depleted transplantation in children. The TCRbeta library was prepared with unique molecular identifiers. TCRdb itself ran the PCR reads through MiXCR, one entry per CDR3 protein. The repertoire holds some 250,000 distinct CDR3 sequences, with around 12% as singletons. Looked up from germline, CDR1 is MNHEY and CDR2 is SMNVEV (reference sequence). The CDR3 consists of 15 residues. The J segment lost 4 bases and the V segment lost 5 bases, leaving 8 bases of the junction unmatched.

The chain has TRBV27 and TRBJ2-3, with 8 bases aligning to TRBD1. This specimen was PBMCs from the stem cell graft donor, taken from the stem cell graft. The TCR originated in a human donor who donated a stem cell graft to a child with acute lymphoblastic leukemia. DNA of the CDR3: TGTGCCAGCAGTCGCCGGACAGGGTTTGCAGATACGCAGTATTTT. This translates into CASSRRTGFADTQYF.